This T cell receptor beta chain was recorded in a study of blood T cells in healthy people across ages. PCR was performed a second time for about 7 to 11 cycles using a sample-barcoded 5' primer and a J-beta primer mix. Sequencing of every sample gave 3 million or more CDR3-containing paired-end reads. TCRdb re-called the 5' RACE reads with MiXCR, one entry per CDR3 protein. The top ten clones hold around 21% of a sample with approximately 820,000 distinct CDR3 sequences, 44% of them seen once. Of note for this clonotype: Its cognate antigen is unknown.

Study-level points and caveats: TCR beta diversity tracked closely with naive T cell percentage.

Germline V gene sequence: CDR1 MGHRA, CDR2 YSYEKL. This CDR3 spans 17 amino acids. V was clipped by 4 bases and J by 0 bases; unmatched bases: 11. The gene calls are TRBV4-1 and TRBJ2-5, with TRBD2 matching over 7 bases. This sequence originates from a man aged 55 to 70 in good health. Material: blood. CDR3 region: CASSPNDRRGDQETQYF. CDR3 nucleotides: TGCGCCAGCAGCCCGAATGACCGCCGGGGGGACCAAGAGACCCAGTACTTC.